The 22 T cell receptor beta chains below come from one sample, sequenced in a study of molecular identifiers for immune sequencing clone quantification. TCRdb reanalysed the PCR reads using MiXCR and keeps one entry per CDR3 protein. The table lists some 320,000 distinct CDR3 sequences, 20% to 25% of them singletons. The sequencing input was naive CD8+ T cells from blood, with Jurkat cell RNA spiked in. The subset: FACS-sorted CD8+CD4-CCR7+CD45RA+ naive T cells. These receptors came from a human donor in good health. Some libraries in this study had Jurkat cell RNA spiked in.

This clonotype appeared a few times. V gene TRBV6-6 combines with J gene TRBJ2-3, with D perhaps TRBD1 (6 bases). CDR1 is MNHNY, CDR2 SVGAGI, per germline (reference sequence). The CDR3 loop spans 13 amino acids. Trimming removed 3 bases from V and 4 bases from J, with 8 bases in between. The CDR3 DNA follows: TGTGCCAGCAGTTATGGGGGCCCAGATACGCAGTATTTT. Its translation is CASSYGGPDTQYF.

This clonotype was seen repeatedly, ten times or more. This sequence joins TRBV20-1 and TRBJ2-2; D unresolved. Trimming removed 1 base at V and 2 bases at J, with 14 bases between. CDR1 is DFQATT and CDR2 is SNEGSKA in the germline V gene (reference sequence). The CDR3 has 16 residues. Here the CDR3 reads CSARALGPLNTGELFF. In DNA form, the CDR3 reads TGCAGTGCTAGAGCCCTAGGGCCACTTAACACCGGGGAGCTGTTTTTT.

This clonotype was recorded many times. The chain joins TRBV18 to TRBJ1-1; no firm D call. With 3 bases removed from V and 0 bases from J, the gap between germline ends came to 11 bases. Germline-derived CDR1 and CDR2 are KGHSH and LQKENI. The CDR3 totals 15 residues. The CDR3 DNA reads as TGTGCCAGCTCACCGAGCGGGGAGATGAACACTGAAGCTTTCTTT. This gives the protein CASSPSGEMNTEAFF. Based on the CDR3 plus reference TRBV18 and TRBJ1-1, the full variable domain is NAGVMQNPRHLVRRRGQEARLRCSPMKGHSHVYWYRQLPEEGLKFMVYLQKENIIDESGMPKERFSAEFPKEGPSILRIQQVVRGDSAAYFCASSPSGEMNTEAFFGQGTRLTVV.

This clonotype was seen a few times. The chain has TRBV5-5 and TRBJ1-1; D ambiguous. From germline, CDR1 is SGHKS and CDR2 YYEKEE (reference sequence). Trimming took off 2 bases at V and 4 bases at J, with 6 bases between the two ends. The CDR3 consists of 12 residues. The DNA for the CDR3 is TGTGCCAGCAGCTTCATGGGCACTGAAGCTTTCTTT. It encodes CASSFMGTEAFF.

This clonotype was counted only a few times. The chain uses TRBV12-3 or TRBV12-4 and TRBJ1-4; a weak D match, TRBD1 (6 bases). The CDR3 has 13 amino acids. Trimming shortened V by 2 bases and J by 8 bases, and 9 bases separated the two germline ends. CDR3 DNA: TGTGCCAGCAGTTTAAACCAGGGGGAAAAACTGTTTTTT. Translating it yields CASSLNQGEKLFF.

There are many counts of this clonotype. The CDR3 DNA reads as TGTGCCAGCAGCCAAGGCGGGGACTACAATGAGCAGTTCTTC. Its translation: CASSQGGDYNEQFF. V gene TRBV3-1 combines with J gene TRBJ2-1; maybe TRBD2 (6 bases). CDR1 is LGHDT, CDR2 YNNKEL, per germline (reference sequence). This CDR3 contains 14 residues. Trimming left V 1 base short and J 3 bases short, with 7 bases between.

This chain uses TRBV5-5 with TRBJ2-3; D unclear. Trimming removed 4 bases at V and 4 bases at J, with 13 bases between. The length of the CDR3 is 14 residues. Germline lookup yields CDR1 SGHKS and CDR2 YYEKEE (reference sequence). CDR3 residues: CASSTPVLADTQYF. The DNA of the CDR3 is TGTGCCAGCAGCACCCCAGTGCTCGCAGATACGCAGTATTTT. The full variable domain, with the rest looked up from reference TRBV5-5 and TRBJ2-3, is DAGVTQSPTHLIKTRGQQVTLRCSPISGHKSVSWYQQVLGQGPQFIFQYYEKEERGRGNFPDRFSARQFPNYSSELNVNALLLGDSALYLCASSTPVLADTQYFGPGTRLTVL.

This clonotype was found a few times. At one boundary the junction diverges from the germline segment, which might be a read error. The V gene is TRBV7-2, the J gene TRBJ2-1, with 10 bases fitting TRBD2. The CDR3 is made up of 20 amino acids. CDR1 and CDR2 from the germline V gene are SGHTA and FQGNSA. CDR3 coding DNA: TGTGCCAGCAGCTACTCTACGGGACTAGCGATCCTTAGCTCCTACAATGAGCGGTTCTTC. It specifies CASSYSTGLAILSSYNERFF. Looking up the rest from reference TRBV7-2 and TRBJ2-1 gives the full variable domain: GAGVSQSPSNKVTEKGKDVELRCDPISGHTALYWYRQSLGQGLEFLIYFQGNSAPDKSGLPSDRFSAERTGGSVSTLTIQRTQQEDSAVYLCASSYSTGLAILSSYNERFFGPGTRLTVL.

This clonotype occurred a few times. Being one base from a much bigger clone, this may be a read error. The rearrangement uses TRBV5-3 and TRBJ1-2; D gene ambiguous. TRBV5-3 is flagged as an ORF with uncertain function. The length of the CDR3 is 13 residues. The CDR3 coding sequence is TGTGCCAGCAGCTCGGGAAGGCCACAGGGCTACACCTTC. Translated: CASSSGRPQGYTF.

This clonotype was seen ten or more times. This chain links TRBV4-3 with TRBJ1-4, with D possibly TRBD1 on 5 matching bases. Germline values: CDR1 LGHNA, CDR2 YSLEER. V gave up 0 bases and J gave up 4 bases, with 12 bases separating them. The CDR3 has 16 residues. Here the CDR3 reads CASSQDTGERNEKLFF. The CDR3 DNA sequence: TGCGCCAGCAGCCAAGATACGGGGGAACGTAATGAAAAACTGTTTTTT.

This clonotype was recorded at least ten times. The chain uses TRBV5-1 and TRBJ2-2; 7 nucleotides agree with TRBD1. V gave up 3 bases and J gave up 2 bases; unmatched junction bases: 4. CDR3 length: 15 residues. Germline V gene sequence: CDR1 SGHRS, CDR2 YFSETQ. The CDR3 DNA reads TGCGCCAGCAGCTGGACAGGTTCTAACACCGGGGAGCTGTTTTTT. It translates to CASSWTGSNTGELFF.

This clonotype showed up many times. This chain uses TRBV5-4 with TRBJ2-5; D is unclear. CDR1 SGHNT and CDR2 YYREEE come from the germline V gene (reference sequence). The CDR3 runs 13 residues. V lost 7 bases and J 2 bases, leaving 12 bases between the germline ends. The CDR3 DNA follows: TGTGCCAGCCGACTCTACGATCAAGAGACCCAGTACTTC. It codes for CASRLYDQETQYF.

This clonotype was observed a handful of times. This chain links TRBV4-3 with TRBJ2-5, with D perhaps TRBD2 (6 bases). CDR1 is LGHNA, CDR2 YSLEER, per germline. V was trimmed by 2 bases and J by 0 bases, leaving 10 bases between them. There are 15 residues in the CDR3. In DNA, the CDR3 is TGCGCCAGCAGCCAACGCCTAGCGTACCAAGAGACCCAGTACTTC. Encoded protein: CASSQRLAYQETQYF.

This clonotype showed up many times. The chain joins TRBV28 to TRBJ2-7; TRBD1 matches 8 bases. The CDR3 is 15 amino acids. CDR1 and CDR2 (germline): MDHEN, SYDVKM. J was trimmed by 3 bases and V by 4 bases; bases with no gene match: 8. The CDR3 loop is CASSSTGTGDYEQYF. Here the CDR3 DNA reads TGTGCCAGCAGTTCCACGGGGACAGGAGACTACGAGCAGTACTTC.

V usage is TRBV6-2 or TRBV6-3 and J usage is TRBJ2-4; the match to TRBD1 covers 12 bases. This CDR3 comprises 19 residues. After removal of 1 base from V and 7 bases from J, the junction contained 14 bases not matched to a gene. Germline V gene data show CDR1 as MNHEY and CDR2 as SVGEGT. The CDR3 nucleotides read TGTGCCAGCAGTTACTGGGCGTCCGGGACAGGGGGCGCCGGGAACATTCAGTACTTC. Amino acid sequence: CASSYWASGTGGAGNIQYF.

On this clonotype itself: Since a much larger clone is just one base distant, this may be a read error. The chain has TRBV20-1 and TRBJ1-6; the D gene is possibly TRBD1 (5 bases). Germline assignment: CDR1 DFQATT and CDR2 SNEGSKA (reference sequence). The CDR3 length is 14 residues. V lost 3 bases and J 10 bases, leaving 16 bases between the germline ends. The CDR3 loop is CSASYAGINSPLHF. For the CDR3, the DNA is TGCAGTGCTAGTTACGCAGGGATAAACTCACCCCTCCACTTT.

There are many counts of this clonotype. The chain has TRBV4-1 and TRBJ2-1; no reliable D call. V was trimmed by 3 bases and J by 6 bases, leaving 6 bases between them. Looked up from germline, CDR1 is MGHRA and CDR2 is YSYEKL. There are 12 residues in the CDR3. Written as DNA, the CDR3 is TGCGCCAGCAGCCACGGCGGCAATGAGCAGTTCTTC. Its translation: CASSHGGNEQFF.

This clonotype occurred many times. This rearrangement joins TRBV7-6 to TRBJ2-7, with 7 bases identical to TRBD1. Germline loops: CDR1 SGHVS, CDR2 FNYEAQ. The CDR3 has 15 residues. The V gene end was trimmed by 2 bases and the J gene end by 3 bases; junction bases not matched to a gene: 7. The DNA of the CDR3 is TGTGCCAGCAGCTTATCCCAGGGGGTTTTCTACGAGCAGTACTTC. Translating gives CASSLSQGVFYEQYF.

This clonotype was seen ten or more times. This rearrangement joins TRBV4-3 to TRBJ2-7; 11 bases agree with TRBD2. The germline V gene encodes CDR1 LGHNA and CDR2 YSLEER. This CDR3 has 16 residues. The junction had 8 bases not matched to a gene; V was cut back by 2 bases and J by 5 bases. CDR3 sequence (DNA): TGCGCCAGCAGCCAATTGACTAGCGGGACCCACGACGAGCAGTACTTC. This codes for CASSQLTSGTHDEQYF.

The table lists this clonotype with many counts. The rearrangement joins TRBV7-3 to TRBJ1-1; TRBD1 might be the D (5 bases). Germline-derived CDR1 and CDR2 are SGHTA and FQGTGA. The V end was cut by 1 base, the J end by 2 bases, with 14 bases between. This CDR3 is built from 16 residues. The CDR3, as DNA: TGTGCCAGCAGCTTAAGTGGGGCAGGAACCAACACTGAAGCTTTCTTT. It yields the protein CASSLSGAGTNTEAFF.

This clonotype has at least ten counts. The J gene is TRBJ2-3, the V gene TRBV18, with a tentative D call TRBD1 (6 bases). Germline-derived CDR1 and CDR2 are KGHSH and LQKENI. With 3 bases removed from V and 0 bases from J, the gap between germline ends came to 13 bases. The CDR3 runs to 16 residues. In DNA, the CDR3 is TGTGCCAGCTCACCCCACAGGGATGGGAGCACAGATACGCAGTATTTT. It specifies CASSPHRDGSTDTQYF.

As regards this clonotype: This may stem from a read error, because a much larger clone lies one nucleotide away. The chain uses TRBV5-1 and TRBJ2-2; D unresolved. CDR3 length: 18 residues. CDR1 is SGHRS and CDR2 is YFSETQ in the germline V gene. The V and J ends lost 0 bases and 0 bases respectively, with 15 bases between them. The CDR3 DNA reads as TGCGCCAGCAGCTTGGGTAGACAAGGGTTAACGAACACCGGGGAGCTGTTTTTT. Encoded protein: CASSLGRQGLTNTGELFF.